The sequence of this TCR beta chain was determined in a study of beta chain features in type 1 diabetes listed by TCRdb under 2018. Some background on the complete study: Mean age, gender distribution, total cell number and subset yield were not different between patients and healthy donors. A total of some 100,000,000 sorted cells were examined across all samples, and a strong correlation was observed between cell number per subset and RNA yield. In the study, recently diagnosed type 1 diabetes patients and matched healthy donors were compared on the TCRB repertoires of their sorted circulating CD4+ T cell subsets. Naive and central memory subsets were obtained from all 30 or so donors, but regulatory and stem cell-like memory subsets were isolated from only 8 patients and roughly eight healthy donors. Broad study findings and their caveats: At VDJ recombination sites, patients with type 1 diabetes made fewer insertions and deleted more nucleotides, a pattern implying thymic rearrangement abnormalities. Type 1 diabetes patients showed a moderate but significant shortening of TCRB CDR3 length in all four CD4+ subsets. Because the HLA sub-analyses included only small numbers of individuals, any influence of HLA type on TCRB rearrangement was left unresolved. Naive, central memory and regulatory TCRB repertoires appeared to be more alike among patients than among healthy donors. Shorter templates might be favored by PCR, yet because patient and control samples were amplified and corrected together, any such skew would affect both groups equally. Sequencing cDNA rather than genomic DNA could over-represent highly expressing activated cells, although activation and CD3 levels did not differ between groups.

The entire amount of isolated RNA was reverse transcribed using the High Capacity cDNA Reverse Transcription Kit, so the sequenced TCRB transcripts were expressed ones. Deep immunoSEQ sequencing was performed on naive, central memory and regulatory T cell samples, with an average of roughly 3.3 million total reads per sample. Sorted cells were lysed in RLT buffer and RNA was extracted with DNase-treated RNeasy Micro or Mini kits, depending on cell number. Each cell subset was processed separately to prevent cross-contamination, with patient and healthy donor samples processed together. The immunoSEQ multiplex PCR was used to amplify TCRB sequences from cDNA, generating 87-bp fragments that spanned the CDR3 region. Sequencing of the amplicons was done on the Illumina HiSeq platform. The study's processing was this. PCR bias was computationally corrected using synthetic template baselines, reads within Hamming distance 2 were collapsed, and singletons that could not be merged were discarded. Reads were aligned to IMGT to assign V, D and J genes, CDR3 length, and insertions or deletions at six rearrangement sites. Within each subset, clonotype counts were normalized to sorted cell number, and only after that were true diversity and Gini coefficients computed with the tcR R package. The overlap coefficient, calculated on TCRB nucleotide sequences, was used to quantify repertoire sharing. As a proxy for the pre-selection repertoire, out-of-frame TCRB sequences from naive cells were analyzed. In its TCRdb copy, this immuneACCESS table keeps in-frame sequences only and misses some clones. Where compared with another copy, unresolved V genes explain less than half of these, and the others have no known cause. That table supplies the V and J calls and clone size; D and trimming were determined from the DNA. This sample holds 350,000 to 450,000 clones; roughly 16% were observed only once. The ten largest clones add up to approximately 0.02% of the sample.

A single peripheral blood draw of around 100 mL on average was collected from each donor into heparinised tubes. A BD FACSAria II and a panel including CD45RO, CCR7, CD25, CD127, CD95 and CD27 were used to sort naive, central memory, regulatory and stem cell-like memory CD4+ T cells. A purity above 95% was achieved for all sorted populations. Right away, PBMCs were isolated by Lymphoprep density gradient centrifugation and were stained directly, with no culture step. To minimize batch effects, samples were stained and sorted in pairs, one healthy donor with one patient per experiment. Here V drops 3 bases and J drops 0 bases, and the junction holds 2 bases not matched to any gene. CDR1 SGDLS and CDR2 YYNGEE were looked up in the germline V gene. From the cysteine through the phenylalanine, the CDR3 covers 15 amino acids. The entry retains the CDR3 DNA only, 45 bases that are in frame from base 1.

About this clone: Its antigen remains undetermined. The input lacks base qualities; no much larger clone sits a single base away. The sample holds other DNA sequences that translate to the same CDR3.

The chain couples TRBV9 to TRBJ2-3, and TRBD2 aligns with 9 junction nucleotides. Sequenced sample: naive CD4+ T cells from blood. The cell subset or site label corresponds to: true naive CD4+ T cells. The clonotype originates from a young woman in good health. The DNA is as follows: TGTGCCAGCAGCGCCACTAGCGGGAGCACAGATACGCAGTATTTT. This gives the protein CASSATSGSTDTQYF. The entire variable domain, with the stretches around the CDR3 drawn from the reference TRBV9 and TRBJ2-3 proteins, is DSGVTQTPKHLITATGQRVTLRCSPRSGDLSVYWYQQSLDQGLQFLIQYYNGEERAKGNILERFSAQQFPDLHSELNLSSLELGDSALYFCASSATSGSTDTQYFGPGTRLTVL.